This T cell receptor beta chain was obtained from a study of blood T cell repertoires in COVID-19. Overall study context: PBMCs, B-cell-depleted T cells, or T cells provided the cDNA or gDNA that made up the material.

Produced via immunoSEQ multiplex PCR; TCRdb's table is partial and in-frame only. There are over 350,000 clones in the sample; around 89% occur only once, and about 0.89% lies in the top ten. The sample taken for sequencing was PBMCs or T cells enriched from blood (not recorded which). The TCR sequence derives from a woman aged 25 to 39 with acute COVID-19.

This CDR3 is CASSLYSRGGLENNEQFF. CDR3 coding DNA: TGCGCCAGCAGCTTGTATTCGCGGGGGGGTTTGGAGAACAATGAGCAGTTCTTC. The chain employs TRBV5-1 and TRBJ2-1; TRBD2 matches 9 bases. The CDR3 is made up of 18 amino acids. J lost 5 bases, V lost 1 base, and 13 bases had no gene match. CDR1 is SGHRS, CDR2 YFSETQ, per germline.